Below, 31 T cell receptor beta chains from the same sample are listed, as sequenced in a study of CD8+ T cells in alopecia areata. cDNA serving as the sequencing template came from extracted, reverse transcribed RNA. Clones were read by immunoSEQ multiplex PCR, and TCRdb kept only the in-frame ones, dropping some. The sample contains 200,000 to 250,000 clones, approximately 67% of which appear only once. Treatment denoted: oral pan-JAK inhibitor, 5-10 mg twice daily. The sequencing used CD4+ T cells sorted from blood, collected around week 42, from a patient treated with tofacitinib. The receptors were sampled from a human donor with alopecia areata.

The genes are TRBV27 and TRBJ2-4, with D possibly matching TRBD1 (5 bases). Trimming took 5 bases from V and 2 from J, leaving 13 bases between them. The CDR3 spans 15 residues. The germline gives CDR1 MNHEY, CDR2 SMNVEV (reference sequence). The CDR3, as DNA: TGTGCCAGCAGTCCACCCCCAGGGTCCAAAAACATTCAGTACTTC. This sequence encodes CASSPPPGSKNIQYF.

The rearrangement links TRBV30 to TRBJ1-5; D gene uncertain. This CDR3 spans 19 amino acids. Trimming took off 3 bases at V and 2 bases at J, with 26 bases between the two ends. Germline values: CDR1 GTSNPN, CDR2 SVGIG (reference sequence). In DNA form, the CDR3 reads TGTGCCTGGAGCGACGAACTTACTCAGAGTCGGGTTGGCAATCAGCCCCAGCATTTT. Translation: CAWSDELTQSRVGNQPQHF.

Concerning this clone: This may come from a read error, since a much larger clone is one base off. V is TRBV5-1 and J is TRBJ2-5, with 10 bases fitting TRBD2. There are 16 residues in the CDR3. V lost 3 bases and J lost 0; bases outside the gene matches: 5. CDR1 and CDR2 from the germline V gene are SGHRS and YFSETQ. The chain's CDR3 is CASSSAAGGYQETQYF. In DNA, the CDR3 is TGCGCCAGCAGCTCGGCAGCGGGGGGGTACCAAGAGACCCAGTACTTC.

In its sample, this clone was seen once. The J gene is TRBJ1-2, the V gene TRBV30; 9 bases map to TRBD1. Trimming removed 8 bases from V and 2 bases from J; junction bases left unmatched: 9. Germline values: CDR1 GTSNPN, CDR2 SVGIG (reference sequence). The CDR3 runs to 14 residues. DNA of the CDR3: TGTGCCCTAAAGGGACAGGGTACGAACTATGGCTACACCTTC. Its translation: CALKGQGTNYGYTF.

About this clone: The identical CDR3 is also encoded by other nucleotide sequences in the sample. This chain joins TRBV18 and TRBJ2-5; D gene ambiguous. Germline CDR1 and CDR2: KGHSH and LQKENI. This CDR3 has 12 residues. V was shortened by 6 bases and J by 0 bases, with 5 bases between the two germline ends. CDR3 sequence reads: CASSPNQETQYF. The CDR3 DNA reads as TGTGCCAGCTCGCCAAACCAAGAGACCCAGTACTTC.

V is TRBV7-6 and J is TRBJ1-6; no firm D call. CDR1 and CDR2 (germline): SGHVS, FNYEAQ. V lost 0 bases, J lost 8 bases, and 5 bases lay in between. The CDR3 extends over 13 amino acids. DNA for the CDR3: TGTGCCAGCAGCTTAGCGCAGGATTCACCCCTCCACTTT. Translation gives CASSLAQDSPLHF. The full variable domain, its missing parts supplied by reference TRBV7-6 and TRBJ1-6, is GAGVSQSPRYKVTKRGQDVALRCDPISGHVSLYWYRQALGQGPEFLTYFNYEAQQDKSGLPNDRFSAERPEGSISTLTIQRTEQRDSAMYRCASSLAQDSPLHFGNGTRLTVT.

The chain is built from TRBV15 and TRBJ1-2, with 10 bases fitting TRBD1. The CDR3 consists of 14 residues. Germline V CDR1 and CDR2: LNHNV, YYDKDF (reference sequence). Trimming removed 1 base from V and 8 bases from J; junction bases left unmatched: 4. The CDR3 loop reads CATSRVDRGMGYTF. In nucleotides, the CDR3 is TGTGCCACCAGCAGAGTGGACAGGGGGATGGGCTACACCTTC.

The chain couples TRBV14 to TRBJ2-3; no firm D call. Germline V gives CDR1 SGHDN, CDR2 FVKESK. Trimming pared 4 bases from V and 4 bases from J, leaving 9 bases between. The CDR3 consists of 13 residues. CDR3 DNA sequence: TGTGCCAGCAGCCTTACGGGCCCAGATACGCAGTATTTT. This codes for CASSLTGPDTQYF.

A few counts support this clone. Here the CDR3 DNA reads TGTGCCAGCAGACCAATACCAAACCTAAGGACTGAAGCTTTCTTT. Its translation: CASRPIPNLRTEAFF. The chain joins TRBV7-2 to TRBJ1-1; D unresolved. The germline V gene encodes CDR1 SGHTA and CDR2 FQGNSA. The CDR3 has 15 residues. V was shortened by 6 bases and J by 5 bases, with 19 bases between the two germline ends.

This clone was recorded a few times. The chain uses TRBV2 and TRBJ2-1; no firm D call. The germline CDR1 and CDR2 sequences are SNHLY and FYNNEI. Between the trimmed V and J ends, which lost 8 bases and 5 bases, there was a span of 10 bases. The length of the CDR3 is 12 residues. The CDR3 nucleotides read TGTGCCAGCCGATTGGGCAACAATGAGCAGTTCTTC. Protein product: CASRLGNNEQFF.

The J gene is TRBJ1-2, the V gene TRBV27, with TRBD1 identical over 8 bases. The length of the CDR3 is 16 residues. The J segment lost 4 bases and the V segment lost 5 bases, leaving 12 bases of the junction unmatched. CDR1 is MNHEY and CDR2 is SMNVEV in the germline V gene (reference sequence). CDR3 region: CASSIKGQGSAYGYTF. Here the CDR3 DNA reads TGTGCCAGCAGTATAAAAGGACAGGGCAGCGCCTATGGCTACACCTTC.

The rearrangement uses TRBV6-6 and TRBJ1-1, with D tentatively TRBD1 (5 bases). The CDR3 has 15 amino acids. The germline CDR1 and CDR2 sequences are MNHNY and SVGAGI (reference sequence). V was cut by 2 bases and J by 3 bases, with 13 bases left in between. CDR3 residues: CASSYRRGWYTEAFF. The CDR3 coding sequence is TGTGCCAGCAGTTACAGGCGGGGGTGGTACACTGAAGCTTTCTTT.

This clone appeared once. The V call is TRBV5-1, the J call TRBJ2-2; D call uncertain. The germline V gene has CDR1 SGHRS and CDR2 YFSETQ. With 7 bases removed from V and 4 bases from J, the gap between germline ends came to 17 bases. This CDR3 comprises 15 residues. Here the CDR3 reads CASRLRLSTTGELFF. Here the CDR3 DNA reads TGCGCCAGCCGACTGAGACTCAGTACCACCGGGGAGCTGTTTTTT.

A note on this clone: Germline and junction disagree at one end, which may indicate a read error. V usage is TRBV29-1 and J usage is TRBJ2-2, with D possibly TRBD2 on 6 matching bases. This CDR3 has 13 residues. CDR1 is SQVTM and CDR2 is ANQGSEA in the germline V gene. The CDR3 bases are TGCAGCGTACGCGGGGTCGGCACCGGGGAACTGTTTTTT. Translating gives CSVRGVGTGELFF.

The rearrangement uses TRBV4-3 and TRBJ1-1; D may be TRBD1 (5 bases). Germline CDR1 and CDR2: LGHNA and YSLEER. There are 16 residues in the CDR3. V was cut by 0 bases and J by 3 bases, with 14 bases left in between. CDR3 in amino acids: CASSQDLPGGDTEAFF. The CDR3 bases are TGCGCCAGCAGCCAAGACTTGCCCGGGGGGGACACTGAAGCTTTCTTT.

The rearrangement links TRBV5-1 to TRBJ1-2; D is undetermined. The CDR3 runs to 14 residues. Trimming removed 2 bases at V and 6 bases at J, with 14 bases between. The germline CDR1 and CDR2 sequences are SGHRS and YFSETQ. CDR3 region: CASSLRSVPDGYTF. The CDR3 DNA sequence: TGCGCCAGCAGCTTACGGTCGGTACCGGATGGCTACACCTTC.

The J gene is TRBJ2-1, the V gene TRBV29-1; D is undetermined. Germline lookup yields CDR1 SQVTM and CDR2 ANQGSEA. The CDR3 covers 10 residues. Trimming left V 4 bases short and J 6 bases short, with 4 bases between. The CDR3 protein is CSVGGNEQFF. In DNA form, the CDR3 reads TGCAGCGTTGGGGGCAATGAGCAGTTCTTC.

Only a few counts were recorded for this clone. The rearrangement links TRBV29-1 to TRBJ2-3; TRBD2 aligns across 12 bases. With 1 base clipped from V and 12 bases from J, the junction kept 2 bases outside the gene matches. The CDR3 spans 12 residues. Germline V CDR1 and CDR2: SQVTM, ANQGSEA. CDR3 nucleotides: TGCAGCGTTGAAGGGACTAGCGGGGTACAGTATTTT. This encodes CSVEGTSGVQYF.

The chain couples TRBV29-1 to TRBJ2-7; tentatively, D is TRBD2 (6 bases). CDR1 SQVTM and CDR2 ANQGSEA come from the germline V gene. Deletions cut 6 bases from V and 1 base from J, with 16 bases between. There are 14 residues in the CDR3. CDR3 region: CSVGTSRTSYEQYF. DNA for the CDR3: TGCAGCGTCGGGACTTCCCGCACATCCTACGAGCAGTACTTC.

This sequence joins TRBV5-4 and TRBJ2-2; D unclear. The CDR3 loop spans 13 amino acids. The V gene's germline CDR1 is SGHNT and CDR2 YYREEE (reference sequence). Trimming removed 2 bases at V and 5 bases at J, with 7 bases between. CDR3 protein: CASSFGETGELFF. The CDR3 coding sequence is TGTGCCAGCAGCTTTGGCGAGACCGGGGAGCTGTTTTTT.

The chain recombines TRBV5-4 with TRBJ1-6; D is undetermined. The CDR3 is 13 residues long. CDR1 is SGHNT, CDR2 YYREEE, per germline (reference sequence). The V end was cut by 3 bases, the J end by 8 bases, with 9 bases between. CDR3 sequence: CASSSSDDSPLHF. The DNA for the CDR3 is TGTGCCAGCAGCTCCAGTGATGATTCACCCCTCCACTTT. Complete variable domain (other parts from reference TRBV5-4 and TRBJ1-6): ETGVTQSPTHLIKTRGQQVTLRCSSQSGHNTVSWYQQALGQGPQFIFQYYREEENGRGNFPPRFSGLQFPNYSSELNVNALELDDSALYLCASSSSDDSPLHFGNGTRLTVT.

The chain employs TRBV2 and TRBJ1-1, with 8 bases matching TRBD1. The CDR3 has 13 residues. The germline V gene has CDR1 SNHLY and CDR2 FYNNEI. Trimming at V came to 6 bases and at J to 4 bases, leaving 4 bases not matched to a gene. CDR3 amino acids: CASRSTGGTEAFF. The CDR3 DNA reads TGTGCCAGCAGAAGTACAGGGGGCACTGAAGCTTTCTTT. Supplemented by reference TRBV2 and TRBJ1-1, the full variable domain reads EPEVTQTPSHQVTQMGQEVILRCVPISNHLYFYWYRQILGQKVEFLVSFYNNEISEKSEIFDDQFSVERPDGSNFTLKIRSTKLEDSAMYFCASRSTGGTEAFFGQGTRLTVV.

The rearrangement uses TRBV6-5 and TRBJ1-1; the D gene is possibly TRBD1 (6 bases). This CDR3 region has 12 residues. CDR1 is MNHEY, CDR2 SVGAGI, per germline. The V end was cut by 10 bases, the J end by 8 bases, with 17 bases between. CDR3 nucleotide sequence: TGTGCCACCCAAAGAGACAGGCCGGAAGCTTTCTTT. This codes for CATQRDRPEAFF.

The V gene is TRBV2, the J gene TRBJ1-5; D perhaps matches TRBD1 (5 bases). The V gene lost 0 bases and the J gene lost 2 bases, with 8 bases spanning the gap. The length of the CDR3 is 15 residues. CDR1 and CDR2 from the germline V gene are SNHLY and FYNNEI. The DNA for the CDR3 is TGTGCCAGCAGTGAAGCGCTACAGGGCAATCAGCCCCAGCATTTT. Its protein is CASSEALQGNQPQHF.

This sequence joins TRBV7-9 and TRBJ1-1, with TRBD1 matching 7 bases. Germline values: CDR1 SEHNR, CDR2 FQNEAQ (reference sequence). V gave up 5 bases and J gave up 4 bases; unmatched junction bases: 4. The length of the CDR3 is 13 residues. The CDR3 reads CASSVSGGTEAFF. CDR3 bases: TGTGCCAGCAGCGTGTCAGGGGGCACTGAAGCTTTCTTT.

The chain combines TRBV30 with TRBJ1-1; possible D gene TRBD1, 5 bases. Germline CDR1 GTSNPN, CDR2 SVGIG (reference sequence). The CDR3 extends over 19 amino acids. Trimming left V 0 bases short and J 0 bases short, with 23 bases between. This CDR3 is CAWSVLETVTNTLNTEAFF. The DNA of the CDR3 is TGTGCCTGGAGTGTACTGGAGACAGTTACTAATACACTGAACACTGAAGCTTTCTTT.

The chain couples TRBV30 to TRBJ1-5; 7 positions match TRBD1. The CDR3 runs to 14 residues. The germline V gene encodes CDR1 GTSNPN and CDR2 SVGIG (reference sequence). V shed 5 bases and J 4 bases; nucleotides not matched to a gene: 8. CDR3 nucleotide sequence: TGTGCCTGGGACAATAAACAGGGGAATCAGCCCCAGCATTTT. Its translation: CAWDNKQGNQPQHF.

This clone was detected only a few times. V is TRBV29-1 and J is TRBJ2-1; maybe TRBD2 (6 bases). Germline-derived CDR1 and CDR2 are SQVTM and ANQGSEA. V lost 1 base to trimming and J lost 5 bases, with 18 bases between them. CDR3 length: 16 residues. The CDR3 DNA reads as TGCAGCGTTGAAGCTTTGGGGGGACCCAGAAACAATGAGCAGTTCTTC. Translated: CSVEALGGPRNNEQFF.

The chain carries TRBV4-3 and TRBJ2-2; D is tentatively TRBD1 or TRBD2 (5 bases each). CDR3 length: 15 amino acids. The ends were cut back, 1 base at V and 9 bases at J, with 15 bases in the middle. Germline V gene sequence: CDR1 LGHNA, CDR2 YSLEER. The CDR3 sequence: CASSQVQGRERELFF. CDR3 coding DNA: TGCGCCAGCAGCCAAGTCCAGGGTCGGGAACGGGAGCTGTTTTTT.

The chain joins TRBV2 to TRBJ2-3; 7 bases are a match to TRBD2. This CDR3 is built from 16 residues. Germline V gene data show CDR1 as SNHLY and CDR2 as FYNNEI. Trimming cost V 6 bases and J 5 bases; bases outside gene matches: 14. The CDR3 protein is CASRTTAGTLLDTQYF. The DNA of the CDR3 is TGTGCCAGCAGGACAACAGCGGGGACCTTGTTAGATACGCAGTATTTT. The complete variable domain, with remaining parts taken from reference TRBV2 and TRBJ2-3, reads EPEVTQTPSHQVTQMGQEVILRCVPISNHLYFYWYRQILGQKVEFLVSFYNNEISEKSEIFDDQFSVERPDGSNFTLKIRSTKLEDSAMYFCASRTTAGTLLDTQYFGPGTRLTVL.

The chain joins TRBV4-3 to TRBJ2-1; 9 bases fit TRBD2. The CDR3 runs 18 residues. Germline V lookup: CDR1 LGHNA, CDR2 YSLEER. With V trimmed by 0 bases and J by 0 bases, 6 bases remained unmatched. CDR3 nucleotide sequence: TGCGCCAGCAGCCAAGACTTCCAGCGGGGGGCCTCCTACAATGAGCAGTTCTTC. Its protein product is CASSQDFQRGASYNEQFF.